The clone carrying this T cell receptor (beta chain) was detected ten times or more. RNA transcripts served as the template for amplifying TCR beta CDR3 regions. In the first-round RT-PCR of the TCR CDR3, the HTBI primer set was used. One entry per CDR3 protein results from TCRdb running MiXCR on the multiplex PCR reads. This table holds almost 600,000 distinct CDR3 sequences, about 15% found once. Looked up from germline, CDR1 is DFQATT and CDR2 is SNEGSKA (reference sequence). The V end was cut by 5 bases, the J end by 2 bases, with 19 bases between. This CDR3 has 16 amino acids. These data originate in a study of T cells in Graves' hyperthyroidism and ophthalmopathy.

Sequenced sample: blood. The sequence came from a woman aged 25-40 years with Graves' hyperthyroidism that later progressed to Graves' ophthalmopathy. The V gene is TRBV20-1, the J gene TRBJ2-1, with D perhaps matching TRBD1 (7 bases). The CDR3 reads CSAGVRGRDPYNEQFF. The CDR3 DNA is TGCAGTGCTGGGGTTAGGGGGCGGGACCCCTACAATGAGCAGTTCTTC.